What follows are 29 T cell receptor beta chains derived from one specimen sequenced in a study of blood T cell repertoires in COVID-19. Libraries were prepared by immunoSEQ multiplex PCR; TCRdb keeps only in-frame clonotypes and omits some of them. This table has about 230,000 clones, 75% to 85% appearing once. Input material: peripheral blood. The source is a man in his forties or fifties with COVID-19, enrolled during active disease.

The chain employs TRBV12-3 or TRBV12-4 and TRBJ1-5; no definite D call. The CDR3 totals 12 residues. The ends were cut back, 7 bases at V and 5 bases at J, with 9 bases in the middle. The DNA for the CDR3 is TGTGCCAGCACCACCGGGTATCAGCCCCAGCATTTT. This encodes CASTTGYQPQHF.

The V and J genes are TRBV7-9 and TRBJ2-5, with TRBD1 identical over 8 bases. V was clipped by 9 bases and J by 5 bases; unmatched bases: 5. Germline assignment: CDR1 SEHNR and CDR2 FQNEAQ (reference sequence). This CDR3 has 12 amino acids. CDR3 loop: CASRDRSETQYF. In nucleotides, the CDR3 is TGTGCCAGTCGGGACAGGTCGGAGACCCAGTACTTC.

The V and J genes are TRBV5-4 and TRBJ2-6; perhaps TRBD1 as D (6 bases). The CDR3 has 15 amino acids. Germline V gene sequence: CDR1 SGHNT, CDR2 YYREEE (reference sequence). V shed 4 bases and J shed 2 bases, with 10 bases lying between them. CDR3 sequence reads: CASSQRGTGANVLTF. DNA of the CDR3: TGTGCCAGCAGCCAAAGGGGGACTGGGGCCAACGTCCTGACTTTC.

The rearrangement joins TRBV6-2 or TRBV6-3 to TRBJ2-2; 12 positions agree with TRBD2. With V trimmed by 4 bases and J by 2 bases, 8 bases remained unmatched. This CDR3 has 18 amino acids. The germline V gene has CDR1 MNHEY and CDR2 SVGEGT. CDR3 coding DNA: TGTGCCAGCAGTTCCTACGCGACTAGCGGGGGAAACACCGGGGAGCTGTTTTTT. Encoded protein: CASSSYATSGGNTGELFF.

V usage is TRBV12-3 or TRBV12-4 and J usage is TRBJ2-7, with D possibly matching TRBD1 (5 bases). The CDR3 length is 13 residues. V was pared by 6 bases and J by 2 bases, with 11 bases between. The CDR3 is CASRTSTAYEQYF. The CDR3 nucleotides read TGTGCCAGCAGAACCTCGACAGCCTACGAGCAGTACTTC.

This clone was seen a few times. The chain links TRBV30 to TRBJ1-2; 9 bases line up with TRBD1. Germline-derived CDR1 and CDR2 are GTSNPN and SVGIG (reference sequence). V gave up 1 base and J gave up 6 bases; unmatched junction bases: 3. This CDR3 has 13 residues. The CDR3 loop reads CAWSAGTGNGYTF. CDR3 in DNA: TGTGCCTGGAGTGCAGGGACAGGGAATGGCTACACCTTC.

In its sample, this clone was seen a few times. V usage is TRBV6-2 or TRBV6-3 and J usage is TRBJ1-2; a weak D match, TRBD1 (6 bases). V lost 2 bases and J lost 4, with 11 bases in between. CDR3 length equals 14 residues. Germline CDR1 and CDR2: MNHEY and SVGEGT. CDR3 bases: TGTGCCAGCAGTTACGCGGGGGCGAGCTATGGCTACACCTTC. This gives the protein CASSYAGASYGYTF.

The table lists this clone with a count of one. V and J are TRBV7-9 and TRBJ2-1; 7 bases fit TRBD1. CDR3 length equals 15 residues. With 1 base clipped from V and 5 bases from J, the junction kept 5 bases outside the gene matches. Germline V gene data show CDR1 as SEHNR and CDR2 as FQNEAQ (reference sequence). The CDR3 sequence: CASSLGGGPNNEQFF. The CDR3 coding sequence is TGTGCCAGCAGCTTAGGAGGGGGCCCCAACAATGAGCAGTTCTTC.

The CDR3 protein is CASSLLAQGDNYGYTF. The DNA for the CDR3 is TGTGCCAGCAGCTTGCTGGCTCAGGGGGATAACTATGGCTACACCTTC. V gene TRBV5-8 combines with J gene TRBJ1-2, with TRBD1 matching over 7 bases. With V trimmed by 1 base and J by 1 base, 7 bases remained unmatched. CDR1 SGHTS and CDR2 YDEGEE come from the germline V gene. This CDR3 region has 16 residues.

The CDR3 protein is CASSPTVRSGYTF. DNA for the CDR3: TGTGCCAGCAGCCCTACGGTTCGTAGTGGCTACACCTTC. J is TRBJ1-2 and V is TRBV11-1; D is ambiguous. The germline gives CDR1 SGHAT, CDR2 FQDESV (reference sequence). Between the trimmed V and J ends, which lost 5 bases and 7 bases, there was a span of 14 bases. The CDR3 loop spans 13 amino acids.

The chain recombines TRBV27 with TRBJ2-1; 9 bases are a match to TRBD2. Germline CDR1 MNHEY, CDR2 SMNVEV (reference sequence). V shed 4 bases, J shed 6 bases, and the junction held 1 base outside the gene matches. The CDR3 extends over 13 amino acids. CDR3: CASSSGLANEQFF. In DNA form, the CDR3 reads TGTGCCAGCAGTTCGGGACTAGCCAATGAGCAGTTCTTC.

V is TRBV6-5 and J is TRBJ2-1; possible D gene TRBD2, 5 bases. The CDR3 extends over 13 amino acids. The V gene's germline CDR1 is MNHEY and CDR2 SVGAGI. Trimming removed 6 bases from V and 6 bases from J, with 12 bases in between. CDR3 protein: CASSLPGSNEQFF. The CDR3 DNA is TGTGCCAGCAGCCTTCCGGGAAGCAATGAGCAGTTCTTC.

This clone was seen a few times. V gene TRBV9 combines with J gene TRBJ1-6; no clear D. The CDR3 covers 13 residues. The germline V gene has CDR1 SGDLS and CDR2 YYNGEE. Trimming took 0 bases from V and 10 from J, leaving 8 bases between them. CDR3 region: CASSVEERSPLHF. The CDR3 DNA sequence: TGTGCCAGCAGCGTAGAAGAGCGGTCACCCCTCCACTTT.

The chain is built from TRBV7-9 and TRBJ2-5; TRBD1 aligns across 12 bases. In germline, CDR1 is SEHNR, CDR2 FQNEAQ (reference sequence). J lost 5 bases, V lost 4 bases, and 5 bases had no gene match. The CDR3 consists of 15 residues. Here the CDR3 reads CASSWGTGGQETQYF. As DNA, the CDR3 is TGTGCCAGCAGCTGGGGGACAGGGGGCCAGGAGACCCAGTACTTC.

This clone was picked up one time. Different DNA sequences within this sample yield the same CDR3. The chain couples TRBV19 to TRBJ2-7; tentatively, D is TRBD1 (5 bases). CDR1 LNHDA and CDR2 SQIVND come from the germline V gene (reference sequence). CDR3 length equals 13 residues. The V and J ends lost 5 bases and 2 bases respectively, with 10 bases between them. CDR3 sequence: CASSLTGPYEQYF. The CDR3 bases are TGTGCCAGTAGTCTTACAGGACCCTACGAGCAGTACTTC.

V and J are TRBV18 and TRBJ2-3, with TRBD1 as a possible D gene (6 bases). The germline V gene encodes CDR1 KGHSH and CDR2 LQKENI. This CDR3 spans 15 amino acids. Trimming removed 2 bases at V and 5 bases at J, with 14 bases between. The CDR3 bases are TGTGCCAGCTCACCAGACAGGATCAAACAAGATACGCAGTATTTT. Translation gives CASSPDRIKQDTQYF.

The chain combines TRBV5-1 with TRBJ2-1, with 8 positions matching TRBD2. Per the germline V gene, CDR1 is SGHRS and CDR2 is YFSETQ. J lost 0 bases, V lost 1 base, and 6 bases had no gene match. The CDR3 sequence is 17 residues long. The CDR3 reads CASSLSSGGFSYNEQFF. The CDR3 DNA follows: TGCGCCAGCAGCTTGTCCAGCGGGGGTTTCTCCTACAATGAGCAGTTCTTC.

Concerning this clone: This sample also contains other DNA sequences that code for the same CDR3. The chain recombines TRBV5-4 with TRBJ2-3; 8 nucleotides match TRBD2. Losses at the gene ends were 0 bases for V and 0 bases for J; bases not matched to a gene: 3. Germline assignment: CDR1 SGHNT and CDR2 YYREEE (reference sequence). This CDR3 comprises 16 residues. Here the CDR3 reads CASSLGTSSSTDTQYF. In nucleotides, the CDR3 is TGTGCCAGCAGCTTGGGGACTAGCAGTAGCACAGATACGCAGTATTTT. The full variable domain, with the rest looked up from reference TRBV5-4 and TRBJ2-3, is ETGVTQSPTHLIKTRGQQVTLRCSSQSGHNTVSWYQQALGQGPQFIFQYYREEENGRGNFPPRFSGLQFPNYSSELNVNALELDDSALYLCASSLGTSSSTDTQYFGPGTRLTVL.

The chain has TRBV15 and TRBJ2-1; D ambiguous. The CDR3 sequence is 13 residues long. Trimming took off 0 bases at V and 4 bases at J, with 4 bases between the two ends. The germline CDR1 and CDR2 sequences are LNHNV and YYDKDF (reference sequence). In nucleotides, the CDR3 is TGTGCCACCAGCAGAGATCGGTACAATGAGCAGTTCTTC. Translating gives CATSRDRYNEQFF.

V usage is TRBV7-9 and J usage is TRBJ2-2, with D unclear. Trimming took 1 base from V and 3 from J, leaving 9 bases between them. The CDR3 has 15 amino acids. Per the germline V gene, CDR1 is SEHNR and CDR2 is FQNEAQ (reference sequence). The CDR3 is CASSLGSLDTGELFF. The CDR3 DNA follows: TGTGCCAGCAGCTTAGGTAGCTTGGACACCGGGGAGCTGTTTTTT.

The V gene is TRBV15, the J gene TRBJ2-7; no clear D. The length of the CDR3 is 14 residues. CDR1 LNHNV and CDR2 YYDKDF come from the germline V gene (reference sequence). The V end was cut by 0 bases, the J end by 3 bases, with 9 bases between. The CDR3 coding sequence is TGTGCCACCAGCAGAGATTCTTCGGTCTACGAGCAGTACTTC. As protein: CATSRDSSVYEQYF.

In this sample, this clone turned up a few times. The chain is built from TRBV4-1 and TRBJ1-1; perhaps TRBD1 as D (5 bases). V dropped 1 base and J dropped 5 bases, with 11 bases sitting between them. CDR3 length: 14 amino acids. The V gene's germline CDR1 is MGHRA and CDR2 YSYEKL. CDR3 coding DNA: TGCGCCAGCAGCCAAGCACCCGGGGGAACTGAAGCTTTCTTT. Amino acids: CASSQAPGGTEAFF.

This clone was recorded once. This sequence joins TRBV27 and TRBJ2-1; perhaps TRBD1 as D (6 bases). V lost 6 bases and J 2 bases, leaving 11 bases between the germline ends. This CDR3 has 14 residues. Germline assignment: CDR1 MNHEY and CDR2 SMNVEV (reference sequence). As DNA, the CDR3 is TGTGCCAGCAGACAGGGAAGGACCTACAATGAGCAGTTCTTC. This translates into CASRQGRTYNEQFF.

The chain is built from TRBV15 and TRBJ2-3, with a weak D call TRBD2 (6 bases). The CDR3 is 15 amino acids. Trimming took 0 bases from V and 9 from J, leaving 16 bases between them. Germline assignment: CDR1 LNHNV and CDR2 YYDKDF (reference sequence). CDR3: CATSRDLEPAGTQYF. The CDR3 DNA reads TGTGCCACCAGCAGAGATTTGGAACCCGCGGGGACGCAGTATTTT.

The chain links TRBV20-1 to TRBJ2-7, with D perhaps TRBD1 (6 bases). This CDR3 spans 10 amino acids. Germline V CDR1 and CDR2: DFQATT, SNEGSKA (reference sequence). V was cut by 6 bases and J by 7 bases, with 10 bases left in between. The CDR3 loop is CSASGEEQYF. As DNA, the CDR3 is TGCAGTGCATCAGGGGAAGAGCAGTACTTC.

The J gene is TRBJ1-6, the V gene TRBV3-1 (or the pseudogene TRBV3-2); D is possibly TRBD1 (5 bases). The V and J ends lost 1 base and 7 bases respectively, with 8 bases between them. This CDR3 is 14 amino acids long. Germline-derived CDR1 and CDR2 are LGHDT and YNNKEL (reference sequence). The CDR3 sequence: CASSQATVNSPLHF. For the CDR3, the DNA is TGTGCCAGCAGCCAAGCGACAGTGAATTCACCCCTCCACTTT.

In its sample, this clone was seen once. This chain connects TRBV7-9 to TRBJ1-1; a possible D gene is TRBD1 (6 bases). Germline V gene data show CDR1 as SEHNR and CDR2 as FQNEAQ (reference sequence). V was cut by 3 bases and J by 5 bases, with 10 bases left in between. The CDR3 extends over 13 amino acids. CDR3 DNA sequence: TGTGCCAGCAGCTTCACACAGGGAACTGAAGCTTTCTTT. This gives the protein CASSFTQGTEAFF. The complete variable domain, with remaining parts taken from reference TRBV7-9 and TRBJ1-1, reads DTGVSQNPRHKITKRGQNVTFRCDPISEHNRLYWYRQTLGQGPEFLTYFQNEAQLEKSRLLSDRFSAERPKGSFSTLEIQRTEQGDSAMYLCASSFTQGTEAFFGQGTRLTVV.

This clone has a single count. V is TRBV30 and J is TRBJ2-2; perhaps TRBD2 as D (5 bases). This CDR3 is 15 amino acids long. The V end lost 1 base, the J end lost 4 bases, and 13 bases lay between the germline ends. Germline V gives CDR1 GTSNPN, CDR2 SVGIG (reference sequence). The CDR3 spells CAWSGRAGGTGELFF. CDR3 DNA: TGTGCCTGGAGTGGGAGAGCAGGAGGCACCGGGGAGCTGTTTTTT.

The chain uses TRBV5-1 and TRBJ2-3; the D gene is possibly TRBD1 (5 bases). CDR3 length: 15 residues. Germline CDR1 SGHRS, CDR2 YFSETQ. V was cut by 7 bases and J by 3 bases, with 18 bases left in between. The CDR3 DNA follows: TGCGCCAGCGGGGCTGGGGCAGAGTTTACAGATACGCAGTATTTT. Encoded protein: CASGAGAEFTDTQYF.